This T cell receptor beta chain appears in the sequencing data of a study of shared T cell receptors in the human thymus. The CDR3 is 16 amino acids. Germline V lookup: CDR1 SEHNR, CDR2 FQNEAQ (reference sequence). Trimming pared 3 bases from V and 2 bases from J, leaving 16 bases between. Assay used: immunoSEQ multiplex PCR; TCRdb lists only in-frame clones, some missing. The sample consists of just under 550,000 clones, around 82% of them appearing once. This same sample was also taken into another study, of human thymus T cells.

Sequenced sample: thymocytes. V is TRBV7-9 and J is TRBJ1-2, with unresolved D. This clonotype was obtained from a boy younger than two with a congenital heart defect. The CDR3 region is CASSFWVGDTNYGYTF. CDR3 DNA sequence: TGTGCCAGCAGCTTCTGGGTGGGAGACACAAACTATGGCTACACCTTC.